This TCR beta chain stems from a study of monozygotic twins with inflammatory bowel disease. Overall study results and limits: No separation of different T cell subtypes was possible.

This CDR3 is 14 amino acids long. Whole blood that had not undergone T cell sorting provided the isolated total RNA. About this clonotype: Antigen: not known.

TCRdb re-called the 5' RACE reads; every CDR3 protein appears as one record, without DNA. This specimen shows 300,000 to 400,000 distinct CDR3 sequences; the ten leading clones hold roughly 2.6%. The TCR was taken from a human donor with ulcerative colitis or Crohn's disease, or a healthy co-twin of an affected twin (not recorded which). This chain uses TRBV12-3 or TRBV12-4 with TRBJ1-1; with no DNA, the TCRdb D assignment of TRBD1 cannot be verified. Sequenced: blood. The CDR3 protein is CASRPRTGNTEAFF.